The rows below give T cell receptor beta chains drawn from one sample of a study of tumor-infiltrating lymphocytes in localized non-small cell lung cancer. Clones were sequenced by immunoSEQ multiplex PCR, and TCRdb holds only the in-frame ones, with some missing. The sample consists of 3,500 to 4,000 clones, 70% to 80% of them appearing once. Sequencing input: uninvolved lung tissue not adjacent to the tumor. These receptors originate from a human donor with non-small cell lung cancer. CDR3s include the opening cysteine and the closing phenylalanine or tryptophan. Fields, in order: CDR3 DNA, CDR3 protein, D gene, clone size, V gene, J gene. A D gene is named only where the DNA matches it firmly. Only some rows state a clone size, as once, few, many or a class for expanded clones.

TGCGCCAGCAGCTTGGCCGGCCGAGATAACTATGGCTACACCTTC	CASSLAGRDNYGYTF	-	large	TRBV5-1	TRBJ1-2
TGTGCCAGCTCACCCGCCACTAGGGCGGACACTGAAGCTTTCTTT	CASSPATRADTEAFF	-	-	TRBV18	TRBJ1-1
TGCAGCGTTGGGAGGGGGGCACAAAATGAGCAGTTCTTC	CSVGRGAQNEQFF	-	-	TRBV29-1	TRBJ2-1
TGTGCCAGCAGCTTAGGTCAGGCGGCGGGACTCTCCTACGAGCAGTACTTC	CASSLGQAAGLSYEQYF	-	-	TRBV7-2	TRBJ2-7
TGTGCCAGCAGCGCTTATATCGAGCAGTACTTC	CASSAYIEQYF	-	once	TRBV11-2	TRBJ2-7
TGTGCCAGCAGCGCCTGGGGCCCCCACGAGCAGTACTTC	CASSAWGPHEQYF	-	-	TRBV28	TRBJ2-7
TGTGCCAGCAGCCAAGAAGTAATGAGGGACGAGCAGTACTTC	CASSQEVMRDEQYF	-	-	TRBV4-2	TRBJ2-7
TGTGCCAGCAGAGTAGGGACTAGCGGGGGAACGGCCCAAGAGACCCAGTACTTC	CASRVGTSGGTAQETQYF	TRBD2	large	TRBV2	TRBJ2-5
TGTGCCAGCAGCTTGTGGGGGCTCGACTCAATAGCCCCTAACACTGAAGCTTTCTTT	CASSLWGLDSIAPNTEAFF	-	-	TRBV5-5	TRBJ1-1
TGTGCCAGCAGACGGACCGGGAACACTGAAGCTTTCTTT	CASRRTGNTEAFF	-	-	TRBV6-4	TRBJ1-1
TGTGCCAGCAGCCGTGGACAGGGGCTGGAGGGCACTGAAGCTTTCTTT	CASSRGQGLEGTEAFF	TRBD1	-	TRBV7-6	TRBJ1-1
TGCGCCAGCACCGGGACGGCTAGCGGGAGTGGGACCGGGGAGCTGTTTTTT	CASTGTASGSGTGELFF	TRBD2	-	TRBV5-1	TRBJ2-2
TGTGCCAGCAAGCGGGAGATCGCAGATACGCAGTATTTT	CASKREIADTQYF	TRBD2	-	TRBV27	TRBJ2-3
TGTGCCAGCAGTTTGTACCAGGCTCGATCGAACACTGAAGCTTTCTTT	CASSLYQARSNTEAFF	-	-	TRBV27	TRBJ1-1
TGTGCCAGCAGCTTAGGTGGCGGCTACACCTACGAGCAGTACTTC	CASSLGGGYTYEQYF	-	-	TRBV11-3	TRBJ2-7
TGTGCCAGCAGTGGCGACATAGATGGACTCTATGGCTACACCTTC	CASSGDIDGLYGYTF	-	few	TRBV25-1	TRBJ1-2
TGCGCCAGCAGCTTGTGGCCAGATAGCAATCAGCCCCAGCATTTT	CASSLWPDSNQPQHF	-	-	TRBV5-1	TRBJ1-5
TGCAGCGTTATGCAGGGGTCAAGCACAGATACGCAGTATTTT	CSVMQGSSTDTQYF	-	-	TRBV29-1	TRBJ2-3
TGTGCCTGGATTGACGGCGGTAACTATGGCTACACCTTC	CAWIDGGNYGYTF	-	-	TRBV30	TRBJ1-2
TGCGCCAGCAGCTTGGTAGCAGATACGCAGTATTTT	CASSLVADTQYF	-	-	TRBV5-1	TRBJ2-3